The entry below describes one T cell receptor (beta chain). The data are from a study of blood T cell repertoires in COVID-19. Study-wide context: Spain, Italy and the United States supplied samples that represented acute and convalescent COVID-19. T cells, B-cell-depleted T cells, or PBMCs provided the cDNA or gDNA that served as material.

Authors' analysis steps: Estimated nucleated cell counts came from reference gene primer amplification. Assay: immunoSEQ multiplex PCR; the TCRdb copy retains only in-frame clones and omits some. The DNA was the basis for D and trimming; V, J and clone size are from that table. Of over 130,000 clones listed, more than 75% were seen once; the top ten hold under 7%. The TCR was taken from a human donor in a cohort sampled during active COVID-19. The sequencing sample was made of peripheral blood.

CDR3 residues: CASSPRTGWDTEAFF. The CDR3 region has the DNA TGTGCCAGCAGCCCTCGGACAGGCTGGGACACTGAAGCTTTCTTT. The chain combines TRBV7-9 with TRBJ1-1, with 7 bases matching TRBD1. Germline V CDR1 and CDR2: SEHNR, FQNEAQ (reference sequence). The trim removed 5 bases at V and 3 bases at J, leaving 9 bases unmatched. CDR3 length: 15 residues.